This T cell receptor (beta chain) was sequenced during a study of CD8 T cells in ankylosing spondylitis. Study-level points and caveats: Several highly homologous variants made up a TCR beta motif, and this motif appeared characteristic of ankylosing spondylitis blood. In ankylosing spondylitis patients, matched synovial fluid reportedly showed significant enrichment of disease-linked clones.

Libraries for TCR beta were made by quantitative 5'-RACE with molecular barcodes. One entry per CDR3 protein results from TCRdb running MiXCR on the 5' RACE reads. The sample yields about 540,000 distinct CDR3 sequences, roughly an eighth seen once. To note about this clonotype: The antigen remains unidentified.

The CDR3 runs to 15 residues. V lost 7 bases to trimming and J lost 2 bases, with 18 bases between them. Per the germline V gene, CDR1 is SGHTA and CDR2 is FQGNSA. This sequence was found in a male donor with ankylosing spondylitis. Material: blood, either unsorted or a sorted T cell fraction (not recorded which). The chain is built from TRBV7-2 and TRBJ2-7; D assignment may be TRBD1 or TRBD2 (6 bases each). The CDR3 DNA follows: TGTGCCAGCATCTTGGCTAGGGGGACTGCCTACGAGCAGTACTTC. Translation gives CASILARGTAYEQYF. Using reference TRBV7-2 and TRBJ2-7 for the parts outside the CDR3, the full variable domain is GAGVSQSPSNKVTEKGKDVELRCDPISGHTALYWYRQSLGQGLEFLIYFQGNSAPDKSGLPSDRFSAERTGGSVSTLTIQRTQQEDSAVYLCASILARGTAYEQYFGPGTRLTVT.